This T cell receptor beta chain was captured in a study of blood T cells in healthy people across ages. Between the trimmed V and J ends, which lost 9 bases and 5 bases, there was a span of 16 bases. Germline V gene sequence: CDR1 MNHNY, CDR2 SVGAGI (reference sequence). This CDR3 spans 13 amino acids. PCR was performed a second time for roughly 7 to 12 cycles using a sample-barcoded 5' primer and a J-beta primer mix. A 12-random-nucleotide template-switch adaptor tagged each cDNA molecule. TCRdb itself ran the 5' RACE reads through MiXCR, one entry per CDR3 protein. Of 1.5 million to 2 million distinct CDR3 sequences in the sample, over 25% were seen once. Per sample, no less than 6 micrograms of total RNA were extracted.

This sequence originates from a woman in her twenties or thirties in good health. The sequenced sample was blood. The chain couples TRBV6-6 to TRBJ1-1; the D gene is possibly TRBD1 (6 bases). CDR3 region: CASRDTGITEAFF. CDR3 nucleotide sequence: TGTGCCAGTCGGGACACGGGTATTACTGAAGCTTTCTTT.